What follows is one T cell receptor beta chain and its context. Antigen specificity is unknown. Data came from immunoSEQ multiplex PCR; TCRdb stores just in-frame clones and leaves some out. The repertoire holds some 150,000 clones, with more than 80% as singletons. The data derive from a study of T cell responses to AZD1222 COVID-19 vaccine. V was pared by 3 bases and J by 6 bases, with 11 bases of the junction left unmatched. Germline V lookup: CDR1 MDHEN, CDR2 SYDVKM. The CDR3 spans 17 residues. General study findings and limits: The breadth and depth of Spike-specific TCRs increased once two AZD1222 doses had been given. Targets within unmutated variant regions were reportedly found for nearly half of spike-specific TCRs.

The rearrangement joins TRBV28 to TRBJ2-1, with 10 bases that match TRBD2. The specimen comprised peripheral blood, sampled on day 0 of AZD1222 vaccination. The clonotype comes from an adult in good health. CDR3 sequence: CASSFPRRSGRSNEQFF. The CDR3 region has the DNA TGTGCCAGCAGTTTCCCCCGGCGTAGCGGGAGGAGCAATGAGCAGTTCTTC.